Below are 15 T cell receptor beta chains sequenced from a single sample in a study of T cells in Graves' hyperthyroidism and ophthalmopathy. Amplification of TCR beta CDR3 regions was performed using RNA transcripts as template. The HTBI primer set served for first-round RT-PCR of the TCR CDR3. MiXCR, applied by TCRdb to the multiplex PCR reads, yields one record per CDR3 protein. This table holds 530,000 or so distinct CDR3 sequences, more than 15% found once. Sequenced material: blood. The receptors stem from a woman aged 18-29 years with Graves' ophthalmopathy.

This clonotype was seen a handful of times. This rearrangement joins TRBV9 to TRBJ1-2; D gene ambiguous. The length of the CDR3 is 14 residues. V dropped 7 bases and J dropped 1 base, with 14 bases sitting between them. Per the germline V gene, CDR1 is SGDLS and CDR2 is YYNGEE. The CDR3 bases are TGTGCCAGCCGCTCGGGAGAGGGTAACTATGGCTACACCTTC. This gives the protein CASRSGEGNYGYTF.

This clonotype has a count of ten or more. The chain uses TRBV5-1 and TRBJ2-3; D remains unclear. Trimming took off 4 bases at V and 0 bases at J, with 12 bases between the two ends. The CDR3 has 15 amino acids. Germline CDR1 and CDR2: SGHRS and YFSETQ. CDR3 region: CASSPKQTSTDTQYF. The CDR3 bases are TGCGCCAGCAGCCCCAAACAGACTAGCACAGATACGCAGTATTTT.

The V call is TRBV24-1, the J call TRBJ2-7; 8 nucleotides align to TRBD1. The length of the CDR3 is 15 residues. The ends lost 3 bases at V and 5 bases at J; junction bases unmatched: 8. Germline assignment: CDR1 KGHDR and CDR2 SFDVKD. The CDR3 sequence is CATSDARTGFDEQYF. The CDR3 region has the DNA TGTGCCACCAGTGATGCTAGGACAGGGTTCGACGAGCAGTACTTC.

The table lists this clonotype with a few counts. The gene calls are TRBV9 and TRBJ2-3; TRBD2 might be the D (5 bases). Germline assignment: CDR1 SGDLS and CDR2 YYNGEE. Trimming pared 3 bases from V and 2 bases from J, leaving 13 bases between. This CDR3 has 15 amino acids. CDR3 region: CASSAGLANTDTQYF. CDR3 sequence (DNA): TGTGCCAGCAGCGCCGGGCTAGCAAACACAGATACGCAGTATTTT.

The V and J genes are TRBV7-2 and TRBJ2-3; either TRBD1 or TRBD2 may fit D (5 bases each). The length of the CDR3 is 16 residues. Germline assignment: CDR1 SGHTA and CDR2 FQGNSA. The V end was cut by 5 bases, the J end by 0 bases, with 15 bases between. CDR3 sequence reads: CASSLSGTSSTDTQYF. The CDR3 nucleotides are TGTGCCAGCAGCCTATCCGGGACCTCAAGCACAGATACGCAGTATTTT. Full variable domain (missing parts from reference TRBV7-2 and TRBJ2-3): GAGVSQSPSNKVTEKGKDVELRCDPISGHTALYWYRQSLGQGLEFLIYFQGNSAPDKSGLPSDRFSAERTGGSVSTLTIQRTQQEDSAVYLCASSLSGTSSTDTQYFGPGTRLTVL.

This clonotype appeared many times. The rearrangement joins TRBV6-1 to TRBJ2-2; no clear D gene. CDR1 and CDR2 (germline): MNHNS, SASEGT. There are 11 residues in the CDR3. The V and J ends lost 5 bases and 4 bases respectively, with 2 bases between them. The CDR3 bases are TGTGCCAGCAGTCGCACCGGGGAGCTGTTTTTT. This encodes CASSRTGELFF.

This chain connects TRBV13 to TRBJ1-2, with D possibly being TRBD1 (6 bases). Per germline, CDR1 PRHDT and CDR2 FYEKMQ (reference sequence). The CDR3 covers 11 residues. V lost 5 bases and J 13 bases, leaving 14 bases between the germline ends. The CDR3: CASSRTGLFTF. Written as DNA, the CDR3 is TGTGCCAGCAGCCGTACAGGGCTTTTCACCTTC.

This chain uses TRBV4-3 with TRBJ2-2; D ambiguous. V was pared by 6 bases and J by 8 bases, with 16 bases between. The CDR3 runs 14 residues. CDR1 is LGHNA and CDR2 is YSLEER in the germline V gene. The CDR3 loop is CASSVSVALGELFF. The CDR3 DNA reads as TGCGCCAGCAGTGTGAGCGTGGCTTTAGGGGAGCTGTTTTTT.

This clonotype was detected only a few times. The rearrangement uses TRBV5-6 and TRBJ1-1; unclear D gene. Germline-derived CDR1 and CDR2 are SGHDT and YYEEEE. Trimming shortened V by 1 base and J by 5 bases, and 12 bases separated the two germline ends. The length of the CDR3 is 14 residues. CDR3 region: CASSLMGRKTEAFF. The CDR3 coding sequence is TGTGCCAGCAGCTTGATGGGGAGAAAGACTGAAGCTTTCTTT.

This clonotype has ten or more counts. The chain has TRBV20-1 and TRBJ2-5; 9 bases line up with TRBD2. Germline CDR1 and CDR2: DFQATT and SNEGSKA (reference sequence). This CDR3 spans 12 amino acids. This CDR3 reads CSRLLAGETQYF. CDR3 DNA: TGCAGCCGACTACTAGCGGGAGAGACCCAGTACTTC.

J is TRBJ2-1 and V is TRBV19; TRBD2 matches at 15 bases. The V gene end was trimmed by 6 bases and the J gene end by 2 bases; junction bases not matched to a gene: 8. Germline V gives CDR1 LNHDA, CDR2 SQIVND (reference sequence). The CDR3 is 18 residues long. The CDR3 bases are TGTGCCAGTAGACCGGGACTAGCGGGAGGTCTGCCCTACAATGAGCAGTTCTTC. Encoded protein: CASRPGLAGGLPYNEQFF.

The V gene is TRBV6-2 or TRBV6-3, the J gene TRBJ2-7; 9 bases fit TRBD2. J gave up 2 bases and V 6 bases, and 8 bases lay outside the gene matches. The CDR3 is made up of 15 amino acids. Germline V gives CDR1 MNHEY, CDR2 SVGEGT. In DNA, the CDR3 is TGTGCCAGCAGAATACTAGCGGGTCAAACCTACGAGCAGTACTTC. Protein: CASRILAGQTYEQYF.

In this sample, this clonotype turned up a few times. The V gene is TRBV4-1, the J gene TRBJ2-7; 7 positions match TRBD1. V lost 2 bases, J lost 1 base, and 8 bases stayed unmatched. The length of the CDR3 is 16 residues. CDR1 and CDR2 (germline): MGHRA, YSYEKL. The CDR3 sequence: CASSQSSQGISYEQYF. In DNA, the CDR3 is TGCGCCAGCAGCCAAAGTTCACAGGGGATTTCCTACGAGCAGTACTTC.

This clonotype was seen a handful of times. J is TRBJ1-4 and V is TRBV7-8, with a possible D match to TRBD1 (6 bases). This CDR3 comprises 16 residues. The germline V and J ends were trimmed by 1 base and 7 bases, with 16 bases remaining between them. CDR1 is SGHVS and CDR2 is FQNEAQ in the germline V gene. The CDR3 nucleotides read TGTGCCAGCAGCTTAGGGGTCGGCAGGGGAACTGAAAAACTGTTTTTT. Amino acids: CASSLGVGRGTEKLFF.

This clonotype occurred many times. The chain has TRBV20-1 and TRBJ2-5; TRBD2 matches 8 bases. CDR1 is DFQATT, CDR2 SNEGSKA, per germline (reference sequence). CDR3 size: 14 residues. V lost 5 bases to trimming and J lost 0 bases; unmatched junction nucleotides: 5. CDR3 region: CSARGGRNQETQYF. The CDR3 DNA follows: TGCAGTGCTCGGGGGGGGAGGAACCAAGAGACCCAGTACTTC.